The 7 T cell receptor beta chains listed next were all sequenced from one sample in a study of cytomegalovirus exposure and HLA in healthy donors. Both 60 Vbeta primers and 13 Jbeta primers went into the PCR. The protocol was immunoSEQ multiplex PCR, while the TCRdb copy is restricted to in-frame clones and leaves out a portion. In the table there are tens of thousands of clones, approximately 70% of which are singletons. The sample taken for sequencing was PBMCs. These receptors all come from a woman aged 45-59 years in good health and CMV-seropositive.

J is TRBJ1-2 and V is TRBV7-3; 7 bases map to TRBD1. V lost 5 bases, J lost 2 bases, and 8 bases stayed unmatched. The CDR3 runs 15 residues. The germline gives CDR1 SGHTA, CDR2 FQGTGA. CDR3 amino acids: CASSPTGTANYGYTF. The DNA for the CDR3 is TGTGCCAGCAGCCCAACCGGGACAGCAAACTATGGCTACACCTTC.

The chain has TRBV28 and TRBJ1-1, with 7 bases lining up with TRBD1. CDR1 and CDR2 (germline): MDHEN, SYDVKM. The CDR3 has 15 residues. V lost 6 bases, J lost 4 bases, and 11 bases stayed unmatched. CDR3 nucleotides: TGTGCCAGCAGGGGAAACACAGGGGTGGCCACTGAAGCTTTCTTT. Protein sequence: CASRGNTGVATEAFF.

The V call is TRBV5-4, the J call TRBJ2-7, with D tentatively TRBD1 (6 bases). The CDR3 has 16 amino acids. Germline loops: CDR1 SGHNT, CDR2 YYREEE (reference sequence). V was shortened by 5 bases and J by 3 bases, with 21 bases between the two germline ends. The CDR3 loop reads CASRPPGTYRRYEQYF. The CDR3 bases are TGTGCCAGCAGACCCCCCGGGACATATAGACGCTACGAGCAGTACTTC.

This clone was seen more than once but under ten times. This sequence joins TRBV9 and TRBJ1-4; TRBD1 agrees at 7 bases. V lost 4 bases, J lost 7 bases, and 7 bases stayed unmatched. The length of the CDR3 is 14 residues. Looked up from germline, CDR1 is SGDLS and CDR2 is YYNGEE. The DNA of the CDR3 is TGTGCCAGCAGCTCCCTGACAGGGCGTGAAAAACTGTTTTTT. Translated, it gives CASSSLTGREKLFF.

The chain is built from TRBV28 and TRBJ2-7; 7 bases line up with TRBD1. The junction had 8 bases not matched to a gene; V was cut back by 7 bases and J by 2 bases. The CDR3 contains 14 residues. The germline CDR1 and CDR2 sequences are MDHEN and SYDVKM. The CDR3: CASNPGQITYEQYF. The CDR3 DNA reads as TGTGCCAGCAATCCGGGACAGATTACCTACGAGCAGTACTTC.

The chain combines TRBV5-6 with TRBJ1-1; D unclear. V was trimmed by 0 bases and J by 0 bases, leaving 6 bases between them. The germline V gene encodes CDR1 SGHDT and CDR2 YYEEEE. The CDR3 is 14 residues long. The CDR3 bases are TGTGCCAGCAGCTTGGTATCGGTGAACACTGAAGCTTTCTTT. Translated: CASSLVSVNTEAFF.

This sequence joins TRBV5-1 and TRBJ2-7, with D possibly being TRBD2 (6 bases). CDR3 length: 17 amino acids. Looked up from germline, CDR1 is SGHRS and CDR2 is YFSETQ. Trimming removed 3 bases from V and 4 bases from J, with 23 bases in between. The CDR3 DNA sequence: TGCGCCAGCAGCTCGTCTCTCGCGGCGGGGTTGGGGTACGAGCAGTACTTC. This sequence encodes CASSSSLAAGLGYEQYF. The entire variable domain, with the rest obtained from reference TRBV5-1 and TRBJ2-7, is as follows: KAGVTQTPRYLIKTRGQQVTLSCSPISGHRSVSWYQQTPGQGLQFLFEYFSETQRNKGNFPGRFSGRQFSNSRSEMNVSTLELGDSALYLCASSSSLAAGLGYEQYFGPGTRLTVT.